This T cell receptor (beta chain) was profiled in a study of post-analysis software for immune sequencing data. As for the study in general: Patients had relapsing-remitting, secondary progressive or progressive-relapsing multiple sclerosis; some lacked subtype. Findings and caveats of the study: F-measure co-clustering was strong for batch-matched samples. Patients showed TRBV5-6, TRBV5-1 and TRBV20-1 among five TRBV segments more frequent than in controls. Among multiple sclerosis patients, normalized Chao1 diversity was significantly below that of controls.

Concerning this clonotype itself: The antigen is not known.

Libraries were made from TCR beta cDNA, and they carried unique molecular identifiers. TCRdb redid the calling of the PCR reads with MiXCR, one entry per CDR3 protein. The sample contains 400,000 to 500,000 distinct CDR3 sequences, 39% of which appear only once. The CDR3 is 11 amino acids. Germline CDR1 and CDR2: SGHDT and YYEEEE. Between the trimmed V and J ends, which lost 5 bases and 9 bases, there was a span of 9 bases. Sequencing used blood. The TCR comes from a girl aged 2 to 9 with multiple sclerosis. This rearrangement joins TRBV5-6 to TRBJ2-1; D unresolved. The CDR3 sequence is CASSNLGEQFF. As DNA, the CDR3 is TGTGCCAGCAGTAACTTGGGTGAGCAGTTCTTC. Full variable domain (rest looked up from reference TRBV5-6 and TRBJ2-1): DAGVTQSPTHLIKTRGQQVTLRCSPKSGHDTVSWYQQALGQGPQFIFQYYEEEERQRGNFPDRFSGHQFPNYSSELNVNALLLGDSALYLCASSNLGEQFFGPGTRLTVL.